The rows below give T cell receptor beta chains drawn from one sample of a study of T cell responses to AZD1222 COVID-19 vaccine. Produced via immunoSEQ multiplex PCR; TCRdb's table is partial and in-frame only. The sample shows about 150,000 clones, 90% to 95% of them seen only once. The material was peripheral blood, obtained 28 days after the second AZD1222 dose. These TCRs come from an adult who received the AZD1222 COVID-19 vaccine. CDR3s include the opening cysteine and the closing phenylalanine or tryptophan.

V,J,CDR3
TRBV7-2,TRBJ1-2,CASRLRQGLGGYTF
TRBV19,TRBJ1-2,CASSMNERPSGGYTF
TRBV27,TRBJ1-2,CASSVAGPTGDYTF
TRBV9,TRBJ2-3,CASSLSRTDTQYF
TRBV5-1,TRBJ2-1,CASSLTGGNNEQFF
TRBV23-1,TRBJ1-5,CASSLKNQPQHF
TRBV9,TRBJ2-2,CASRTFTDTGELFF
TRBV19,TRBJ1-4,CASSIGGNNEKLFF
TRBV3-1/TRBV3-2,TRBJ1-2,CASSPARGHYGYTF
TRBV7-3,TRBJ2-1,CANSLSGPGAYNEQFF
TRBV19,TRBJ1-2,CASRDGQGGYGYTF
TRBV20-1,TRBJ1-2,CSASPARGYTF
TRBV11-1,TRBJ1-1,CASSLAGHTTEAFF
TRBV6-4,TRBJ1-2,CASSTDRAYGYTF
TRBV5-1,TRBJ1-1,CASSLRQEKLGNTEAFF
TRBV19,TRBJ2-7,CASSSPRDRAPYEQYF